The 13 T cell receptor beta chains below were found in one sample sequenced in a study of response to subunit inactivated influenza vaccine. TCRdb redid the calling of the RT-PCR reads with MiXCR, one entry per CDR3 protein. There are roughly 650,000 distinct CDR3 sequences in the sample; 12% to 15% occur only once, and 6% to 9.5% lies in the top ten. The sample in question was PBMCs from blood, obtained roughly 2 weeks before vaccination. All receptors derive from a middle-aged man who received an inactivated influenza vaccine.

In this sample, this clonotype turned up many times. The V gene is TRBV4-2, the J gene TRBJ2-3; 14 nucleotides align to TRBD2. Germline V gene sequence: CDR1 LGHNA, CDR2 YNFKEQ. The CDR3 totals 18 residues. V trimming: 1 base; J trimming: 6 bases; junction bases outside the gene matches: 9. Here the CDR3 reads CASSQGGTSGSSPDTQYF. In DNA form, the CDR3 reads TGTGCCAGCAGCCAAGGAGGGACTAGCGGGAGTTCCCCCGATACGCAGTATTTT.

This chain joins TRBV29-1 and TRBJ2-7; D not certain. CDR1 and CDR2 from the germline V gene are SQVTM and ANQGSEA. This CDR3 spans 13 amino acids. The V and J ends lost 2 bases and 2 bases respectively, with 10 bases between them. CDR3 protein: CSVELTLTYEQYF. As DNA, the CDR3 is TGCAGCGTTGAACTGACGTTAACCTACGAGCAGTACTTC.

This clonotype occurred a few times. The chain carries TRBV27 and TRBJ2-7; D not certain. Germline V CDR1 and CDR2: MNHEY, SMNVEV (reference sequence). The ends were cut back, 6 bases at V and 1 base at J, with 19 bases in the middle. The CDR3 has 16 amino acids. The CDR3 DNA reads as TGTGCCAGCAGAGGCCTTACCACCTCCCATTCCTACGAGCAGTACTTC. Translating gives CASRGLTTSHSYEQYF.

This clonotype was observed a few times. The V and J genes are TRBV5-1 and TRBJ1-1; 7 bases line up with TRBD1. The CDR3 is 16 residues long. The V and J ends lost 0 bases and 2 bases, in that order; junction bases with no gene match: 7. In germline, CDR1 is SGHRS, CDR2 YFSETQ. The CDR3 loop reads CASSLGGTASNTEAFF. CDR3 coding DNA: TGCGCCAGCAGCTTGGGTGGGACAGCATCTAACACTGAAGCTTTCTTT.

This clonotype turned up a few times. This chain joins TRBV5-1 and TRBJ2-7; possible D gene TRBD2, 6 bases. Germline CDR1 is SGHRS and CDR2 is YFSETQ. The CDR3 is 14 residues long. The ends were cut back, 4 bases at V and 2 bases at J, with 13 bases in the middle. In DNA, the CDR3 is TGCGCCAGCAGCAACCTAGCGAAGACCTACGAGCAGTACTTC. It codes for CASSNLAKTYEQYF.

V is TRBV20-1 and J is TRBJ2-7, with D perhaps being TRBD1 or TRBD2 (5 bases each). Germline CDR1 reads DFQATT; CDR2 reads SNEGSKA (reference sequence). CDR3 size: 13 residues. The V end lost 5 bases, the J end lost 4 bases, and 15 bases lay between the germline ends. The CDR3 DNA reads TGCAGTGCTGCCGGGGACGGAGGATACGAGCAGTACTTC. Its translation: CSAAGDGGYEQYF.

The CDR3 region is CASSYPGLNGNEQFF. The CDR3 DNA is TGTGCCAGCAGTTACCCGGGACTAAACGGCAATGAGCAGTTCTTC. This chain joins TRBV6-2 or TRBV6-3 and TRBJ2-1; 7 nucleotides agree with TRBD2. The CDR3 is 15 amino acids. Per the germline V gene, CDR1 is MNHEY and CDR2 is SVGEGT. The junction had 7 bases not matched to a gene; V was cut back by 2 bases and J by 6 bases.

The V call is TRBV29-1, the J call TRBJ2-7; TRBD1 aligns across 7 bases. The CDR3 consists of 14 residues. J was trimmed by 3 bases and V by 0 bases; bases with no gene match: 5. CDR1 is SQVTM, CDR2 ANQGSEA, per germline. Written as DNA, the CDR3 is TGCAGCGTTGAAGATCGCCACAGGGGCTACGAGCAGTACTTC. Translated: CSVEDRHRGYEQYF.

This clonotype was detected a few times. The chain links TRBV10-2 to TRBJ2-3; possible D gene TRBD2, 7 bases. V dropped 3 bases and J dropped 1 base, with 14 bases sitting between them. The CDR3 is 16 residues long. Germline V gene data show CDR1 as WSHSY and CDR2 as SAAADI. The CDR3 DNA reads TGCGCCAGCAGTGATCGCGGGGGCCGGGGCACAGATACGCAGTATTTT. It yields the protein CASSDRGGRGTDTQYF.

V is TRBV30 and J is TRBJ2-1; D unresolved. V was trimmed by 1 base and J by 7 bases, leaving 8 bases between them. The CDR3 consists of 12 residues. In germline, CDR1 is GTSNPN, CDR2 SVGIG (reference sequence). The CDR3 DNA reads TGTGCCTGGAGTGAAGAAGGGAATGAGCAGTTCTTC. Amino acids: CAWSEEGNEQFF.

V is TRBV6-1 and J is TRBJ2-7; no clear D gene. Trimming removed 7 bases from V and 2 bases from J, with 3 bases in between. Germline-derived CDR1 and CDR2 are MNHNS and SASEGT. The CDR3 length is 10 residues. CDR3 sequence (DNA): TGTGCCAGCAATACCTACGAGCAGTACTTC. Amino acid sequence: CASNTYEQYF.

V is TRBV5-1 and J is TRBJ1-1; D is perhaps TRBD1 (6 bases). Germline V gives CDR1 SGHRS, CDR2 YFSETQ. V lost 5 bases and J 3 bases, leaving 11 bases between the germline ends. The CDR3 consists of 13 residues. The DNA for the CDR3 is TGCGCCAGCAGTGGGGACACATACACTGAAGCTTTCTTT. Protein product: CASSGDTYTEAFF.

This rearrangement joins TRBV24-1 to TRBJ2-3; D is uncertain. V dropped 4 bases and J dropped 8 bases, with 12 bases sitting between them. CDR3 size: 13 residues. CDR1 and CDR2 (germline): KGHDR, SFDVKD. This CDR3 is CATSESSSGTQYF. CDR3 in DNA: TGTGCCACCAGTGAGTCCTCTAGTGGTACGCAGTATTTT.